These 7 T cell receptor beta chains originate from one sample sequenced in a study of cytomegalovirus exposure and HLA in healthy donors. Use of 60 Vbeta and 13 Jbeta primers characterized the PCR. Clones were read by immunoSEQ multiplex PCR, and TCRdb kept only the in-frame ones, dropping some. The sample comprises about 140,000 clones, 61% of which are singletons, and about 1.8% rests with the top ten. Sequenced material: PBMCs. All receptors come from a male donor in good health and CMV-seronegative.

This clone occurred once. This sequence joins TRBV28 and TRBJ1-2; 8 nucleotides agree with TRBD1. The J segment lost 4 bases and the V segment lost 4 bases, leaving 14 bases of the junction unmatched. The germline V gene encodes CDR1 MDHEN and CDR2 SYDVKM. The CDR3 totals 17 residues. CDR3 loop: CASSSRTGQRVGYGYTF. The CDR3 bases are TGTGCCAGCAGTTCCCGGACAGGGCAGCGCGTGGGCTATGGCTACACCTTC.

This sequence joins TRBV18 and TRBJ2-7; 10 nucleotides match TRBD1. The germline V gene has CDR1 KGHSH and CDR2 LQKENI. This CDR3 has 13 amino acids. The V and J ends lost 5 bases and 4 bases, in that order; junction bases with no gene match: 2. The CDR3 is CASSGQGGYEQYF. The CDR3 bases are TGTGCCAGCTCAGGACAGGGGGGGTACGAGCAGTACTTC.

This clone was observed a handful of times. The chain has TRBV19 and TRBJ2-3; possibly TRBD2 for D (5 bases). Germline CDR1 reads LNHDA; CDR2 reads SQIVND (reference sequence). The CDR3 extends over 14 amino acids. With 0 bases removed from V and 8 bases from J, the gap between germline ends came to 12 bases. The CDR3 loop reads CASSIDPRAGTQYF. The CDR3 DNA reads TGTGCCAGTAGTATAGATCCGCGGGCGGGTACGCAGTATTTT. Looking up the rest from reference TRBV19 and TRBJ2-3 gives the full variable domain: DGGITQSPKYLFRKEGQNVTLSCEQNLNHDAMYWYRQDPGQGLRLIYYSQIVNDFQKGDIAEGYSVSREKKESFPLTVTSAQKNPTAFYLCASSIDPRAGTQYFGPGTRLTVL.

This chain connects TRBV12-1 to TRBJ1-6. TRBV12-1 is tagged as a pseudogene. This CDR3 is built from 20 residues. The CDR3 region has the DNA TGTGCCAGCAGGGGCGCGGGGCGGGGGGCCTTTACCTTCCATAATTCACCCCTCCACTTT. This translates into CASRGAGRGAFTFHNSPLHF.

This clone was counted only a few times. CDR3 sequence reads: CASSLQGARNEQYF. The CDR3 DNA sequence: TGCGCCAGCAGCTTACAGGGTGCGAGGAACGAGCAGTACTTC. The rearrangement uses TRBV5-1 and TRBJ2-7; D may be TRBD1 (6 bases). Trimming shortened V by 2 bases and J by 5 bases, and 14 bases separated the two germline ends. Germline lookup yields CDR1 SGHRS and CDR2 YFSETQ. The CDR3 has 14 amino acids. Full variable domain (missing parts from reference TRBV5-1 and TRBJ2-7): KAGVTQTPRYLIKTRGQQVTLSCSPISGHRSVSWYQQTPGQGLQFLFEYFSETQRNKGNFPGRFSGRQFSNSRSEMNVSTLELGDSALYLCASSLQGARNEQYFGPGTRLTVT.

The chain carries TRBV5-1 and TRBJ2-1, with D maybe TRBD1 (5 bases). The CDR3 has 15 residues. Germline CDR1 SGHRS, CDR2 YFSETQ. The ends were cut back, 0 bases at V and 1 base at J, with 8 bases in the middle. The CDR3 here is CASSLGQGSYNEQFF. The CDR3 DNA follows: TGCGCCAGCAGCTTGGGGCAGGGTTCCTACAATGAGCAGTTCTTC. Complete variable domain (other parts from reference TRBV5-1 and TRBJ2-1): KAGVTQTPRYLIKTRGQQVTLSCSPISGHRSVSWYQQTPGQGLQFLFEYFSETQRNKGNFPGRFSGRQFSNSRSEMNVSTLELGDSALYLCASSLGQGSYNEQFFGPGTRLTVL.

V usage is TRBV11-1 and J usage is TRBJ1-2, with 10 bases matching TRBD1. Per the germline V gene, CDR1 is SGHAT and CDR2 is FQDESV (reference sequence). Trimming took 1 base from V and 4 from J; bases not matched to a gene: 12. This CDR3 comprises 18 residues. The CDR3 sequence: CASSLVPGQGRRSYGYTF. Written as DNA, the CDR3 is TGTGCCAGCAGCTTAGTCCCGGGACAGGGGAGAAGGAGCTATGGCTACACCTTC.